Following are 25 T cell receptor beta chains from one sample sequenced in a study of cytomegalovirus exposure and HLA in healthy donors. A multiplex PCR was run with 60 Vbeta primers and 13 Jbeta primers. Some clones are missing from TCRdb's copy, which holds only in-frame ones; the method was immunoSEQ multiplex PCR. The sample holds under 150,000 clones, around 76% seen once. Specimen: PBMCs. Source of these receptors: a man aged 18 to 35 in good health and CMV-seronegative.

CDR3 DNA sequence: TGTGCCAGCAGCCTTATAGCGGGGACGAACCAAGAGACCCAGTACTTC. It encodes CASSLIAGTNQETQYF. This chain connects TRBV11-2 to TRBJ2-5; 8 bases map to TRBD2. CDR1 and CDR2 (germline): SGHAT, FQNNGV. With 5 bases clipped from V and 0 bases from J, the junction kept 8 bases outside the gene matches. There are 16 residues in the CDR3.

The chain couples TRBV14 to TRBJ2-3; a possible D gene is TRBD1 (5 bases). V lost 2 bases to trimming and J lost 0 bases, with 9 bases between them. Germline V CDR1 and CDR2: SGHDN, FVKESK. The CDR3 extends over 15 amino acids. The CDR3 here is CASSQWGASTDTQYF. CDR3 nucleotides: TGTGCCAGCAGCCAATGGGGCGCAAGCACAGATACGCAGTATTTT.

The chain recombines TRBV7-9 with TRBJ2-7; D is unclear. The CDR3 sequence is 14 residues long. Trimming removed 3 bases at V and 2 bases at J, with 11 bases between. Germline lookup yields CDR1 SEHNR and CDR2 FQNEAQ (reference sequence). The DNA for the CDR3 is TGTGCCAGCAGCTTCCCCCGTAGCCCCTACGAGCAGTACTTC. The encoded protein is CASSFPRSPYEQYF. Full variable domain (missing parts from reference TRBV7-9 and TRBJ2-7): DTGVSQNPRHKITKRGQNVTFRCDPISEHNRLYWYRQTLGQGPEFLTYFQNEAQLEKSRLLSDRFSAERPKGSFSTLEIQRTEQGDSAMYLCASSFPRSPYEQYFGPGTRLTVT.

The chain joins TRBV27 to TRBJ2-5; 10 bases line up with TRBD2. J gave up 5 bases and V 5 bases, and 14 bases lay outside the gene matches. CDR3 length equals 17 residues. Germline CDR1 and CDR2: MNHEY and SMNVEV (reference sequence). In DNA, the CDR3 is TGTGCCAGCAGTCCGGGGATTCTAGCGGGAGTAGGGGAGACCCAGTACTTC. Translation: CASSPGILAGVGETQYF.

The chain couples TRBV6-5 to TRBJ2-7; a weak D match, TRBD1 (6 bases). CDR3 length: 14 amino acids. Germline V gene lookup returns CDR1 MNHEY and CDR2 SVGAGI. The ends were cut back, 2 bases at V and 2 bases at J, with 10 bases in the middle. This CDR3 is CASSYRQGTYEQYF. The CDR3 DNA reads TGTGCCAGCAGTTACCGTCAGGGGACCTACGAGCAGTACTTC.

The rearrangement uses TRBV11-3 and TRBJ2-7; 8 bases map to TRBD1. The ends lost 1 base at V and 3 bases at J; junction bases unmatched: 2. Per germline, CDR1 SGHNT and CDR2 YENEEA. The CDR3 spans 14 residues. The CDR3 region is CASSLGTGGYEQYF. The CDR3 nucleotides read TGTGCCAGCAGCTTAGGTACAGGGGGCTACGAGCAGTACTTC.

This chain connects TRBV12-5 to TRBJ2-2; maybe TRBD1 (5 bases). Per germline, CDR1 LGHNT and CDR2 FRNRAP. V shed 0 bases and J shed 2 bases, with 19 bases lying between them. This CDR3 spans 19 amino acids. CDR3: CASGLVVSLGQVNTGELFF. DNA of the CDR3: TGTGCTAGTGGTTTGGTCGTTTCTTTGGGGCAGGTTAACACCGGGGAGCTGTTTTTT.

This rearrangement joins TRBV7-6 to TRBJ2-7; 9 bases fit TRBD1. CDR3 size: 17 residues. After removal of 0 bases from V and 3 bases from J, the junction contained 9 bases not matched to a gene. Germline V gene sequence: CDR1 SGHVS, CDR2 FNYEAQ. DNA for the CDR3: TGTGCCAGCAGCTTAGCACCCGGGACAGGGTCGCTCTACGAGCAGTACTTC. Translated, it gives CASSLAPGTGSLYEQYF.

This clone was picked up a small number of times. The genes are TRBV25-1 and TRBJ2-7; 7 bases are shared with TRBD1. This CDR3 region has 16 residues. Looked up from germline, CDR1 is MGHDK and CDR2 is SYGVNS. Unmatched junction bases numbered 11, after V lost 3 bases and J lost 3 bases. CDR3: CASSDGDSFSIYEQYF. The CDR3 coding sequence is TGTGCCAGCAGTGATGGGGACAGCTTTTCGATCTACGAGCAGTACTTC.

The V call is TRBV2, the J call TRBJ2-1; 7 bases are shared with TRBD2. From germline, CDR1 is SNHLY and CDR2 FYNNEI. The CDR3 has 15 residues. Trimming cost V 3 bases and J 9 bases; bases outside gene matches: 11. The CDR3 DNA sequence: TGTGCCAGCAGTGAGGAGGGAGGGCCCTCATCTGAGCAGTTCTTC. It specifies CASSEEGGPSSEQFF.

This chain connects TRBV9 to TRBJ2-1; TRBD2 aligns across 9 bases. Germline CDR1 SGDLS, CDR2 YYNGEE. V gave up 0 bases and J gave up 3 bases; unmatched junction bases: 1. CDR3 length: 15 residues. CDR3 in amino acids: CASSVGSGGYNEQFF. CDR3 nucleotide sequence: TGTGCCAGCAGCGTAGGTAGCGGGGGCTACAATGAGCAGTTCTTC.

J is TRBJ2-7 and V is TRBV29-1; weak D call: TRBD1 (5 bases). Germline values: CDR1 SQVTM, CDR2 ANQGSEA. V lost 4 bases and J 4 bases, leaving 14 bases between the germline ends. This CDR3 comprises 13 residues. CDR3 coding DNA: TGCAGCGTTGGGGTCGACAGTATTTACGAGCAGTACTTC. Its translation: CSVGVDSIYEQYF.

This rearrangement joins TRBV6-1 to TRBJ2-7, with unresolved D. CDR3 length: 13 amino acids. Trimming cost V 3 bases and J 2 bases, with 8 bases left between them. Germline lookup yields CDR1 MNHNS and CDR2 SASEGT. This CDR3 reads CASSERPTYEQYF. The CDR3 nucleotides are TGTGCCAGCAGTGAGCGCCCAACCTACGAGCAGTACTTC.

DNA for the CDR3: TGTGCCAGCAGCCTCGGGGGGGATGGCGAGCAGTACTTC. This translates into CASSLGGDGEQYF. The chain joins TRBV5-4 to TRBJ2-7; TRBD2 agrees at 8 bases. Germline V gene data show CDR1 as SGHNT and CDR2 as YYREEE (reference sequence). V was pared by 4 bases and J by 6 bases, with 6 bases of the junction left unmatched. The CDR3 covers 13 residues.

The chain links TRBV6-1 to TRBJ2-1, with 11 positions matching TRBD1. The V gene's germline CDR1 is MNHNS and CDR2 SASEGT. Unmatched junction bases numbered 14, after V lost 3 bases and J lost 7 bases. The CDR3 has 18 amino acids. The CDR3 DNA reads as TGTGCCAGCAGTGAGTTTACCGCCGGGACAGGGGGTCGGAATGAGCAGTTCTTC. Its protein is CASSEFTAGTGGRNEQFF.

This sequence joins TRBV5-1 and TRBJ2-7; the match to TRBD2 covers 10 bases. There are 14 residues in the CDR3. Germline V gene sequence: CDR1 SGHRS, CDR2 YFSETQ. With V trimmed by 3 bases and J by 0 bases, 0 bases remained unmatched. The CDR3 DNA reads TGCGCCAGCAGCTCTAGCGGGAGCTCCTACGAGCAGTACTTC. This sequence encodes CASSSSGSSYEQYF.

The V call is TRBV5-1, the J call TRBJ1-6, with TRBD1 matching 9 bases. The CDR3 consists of 17 residues. Unmatched junction bases numbered 4, after V lost 3 bases and J lost 0 bases. Germline CDR1 is SGHRS and CDR2 is YFSETQ. The DNA of the CDR3 is TGCGCCAGCAGCTGGGGACAGGGAAGCTCCTATAATTCACCCCTCCACTTT. It encodes CASSWGQGSSYNSPLHF.

The rearrangement uses TRBV30 and TRBJ2-3, with D perhaps TRBD2 (5 bases). The V and J ends lost 3 bases and 2 bases respectively, with 18 bases between them. This CDR3 has 16 amino acids. The V gene's germline CDR1 is GTSNPN and CDR2 SVGIG (reference sequence). CDR3 sequence reads: CAWSRAERLITDTQYF. DNA of the CDR3: TGTGCCTGGAGCCGAGCCGAGCGGCTCATCACAGATACGCAGTATTTT. Filled out from reference TRBV30 and TRBJ2-3, the complete variable domain reads SQTIHQWPATLVQPVGSPLSLECTVEGTSNPNLYWYRQAAGRGLQLLFYSVGIGQISSEVPQNLSASRPQDRQFILSSKKLLLSDSGFYLCAWSRAERLITDTQYFGPGTRLTVL.

This chain uses TRBV30 with TRBJ1-6; 8 nucleotides align to TRBD1. V lost 0 bases, J lost 6 bases, and 4 bases stayed unmatched. CDR1 is GTSNPN, CDR2 SVGIG, per germline (reference sequence). The CDR3 loop spans 15 amino acids. This chain's CDR3 is CAWSVRTGFNSPLHF. In nucleotides, the CDR3 is TGTGCCTGGAGTGTACGGACAGGGTTTAATTCACCCCTCCACTTT. The full variable domain, in which reference TRBV30 and TRBJ1-6 provide the parts outside the CDR3, is SQTIHQWPATLVQPVGSPLSLECTVEGTSNPNLYWYRQAAGRGLQLLFYSVGIGQISSEVPQNLSASRPQDRQFILSSKKLLLSDSGFYLCAWSVRTGFNSPLHFGNGTRLTVT.

This chain uses TRBV5-4 with TRBJ1-1; TRBD1 matches at 7 bases. Germline V gene data show CDR1 as SGHNT and CDR2 as YYREEE (reference sequence). The CDR3 contains 16 residues. Trimming at V came to 4 bases and at J to 1 base, leaving 10 bases not matched to a gene. The CDR3 is CASSEDSGTANTEAFF. For the CDR3, the DNA is TGTGCCAGCAGCGAGGATTCCGGGACAGCGAACACTGAAGCTTTCTTT.

J is TRBJ2-7 and V is TRBV7-8; D is ambiguous. The CDR3 covers 14 residues. Between the trimmed V and J ends, which lost 0 bases and 5 bases, there was a span of 11 bases. Germline loops: CDR1 SGHVS, CDR2 FQNEAQ. CDR3 sequence (DNA): TGTGCCAGCAGCTTAGCGGGCGTCACGCACGAGCAGTACTTC. Translated, it gives CASSLAGVTHEQYF.

The chain recombines TRBV6-4 with TRBJ2-2; D not certain. CDR3 size: 14 residues. The V and J ends lost 4 bases and 3 bases respectively, with 9 bases between them. CDR1 MRHNA and CDR2 SNTAGT come from the germline V gene. In DNA, the CDR3 is TGTGCCAGCAGTGGTCAGATTGACACCGGGGAGCTGTTTTTT. Its protein is CASSGQIDTGELFF.

This chain joins TRBV2 and TRBJ2-3; 8 bases are a match to TRBD2. Germline CDR1 is SNHLY and CDR2 is FYNNEI. Trimming took 10 bases from V and 1 from J; bases not matched to a gene: 4. This CDR3 is built from 13 residues. The CDR3 loop is CATKAGGTDTQYF. The DNA of the CDR3 is TGTGCCACCAAAGCGGGGGGCACAGATACGCAGTATTTT.

The chain employs TRBV30 and TRBJ1-5; D not certain. Trimming took 0 bases from V and 7 from J, leaving 10 bases between them. Germline values: CDR1 GTSNPN, CDR2 SVGIG (reference sequence). The length of the CDR3 is 13 residues. The CDR3 protein is CAWSVLGGQPQHF. In DNA form, the CDR3 reads TGTGCCTGGAGTGTACTGGGAGGGCAGCCCCAGCATTTT.

The gene calls are TRBV28 and TRBJ2-5; 7 bases are a match to TRBD1. Germline CDR1 reads MDHEN; CDR2 reads SYDVKM. The CDR3 has 17 residues. Trimming took 10 bases from V and 4 from J; bases not matched to a gene: 21. CDR3 sequence reads: CATLPGVGTALLETQYF. The DNA of the CDR3 is TGTGCCACCCTCCCCGGGGTTGGGACAGCCCTGCTAGAGACCCAGTACTTC.